This T cell receptor (beta chain) was retrieved from a study of cytomegalovirus exposure and HLA in healthy donors. Broader study findings: The Asian-associated ancestry cluster reportedly had fewer N-insertions than the approximately 670-donor mean in a later analysis.

A remark on this clone: The antigen remains unidentified.

The PCR used 60 Vbeta and 13 Jbeta primers. Clones were sequenced by immunoSEQ multiplex PCR, and TCRdb holds only the in-frame ones, with some missing. The sample records 95,000 to 150,000 clones, under 70% being singletons. The sequenced sample was PBMCs. The origin of this receptor is a man younger than 35 in good health and CMV-seronegative.

CDR3 sequence: CASSLGGGGVQQYF. CDR3 nucleotide sequence: TGTGCCAGCAGCTTGGGGGGTGGGGGCGTCCAGCAGTACTTC. The chain couples TRBV5-6 to TRBJ2-7, with D possibly being TRBD1 (6 bases). Trimming took 0 bases from V and 8 from J, leaving 15 bases between them. The CDR3 has 14 residues. The V gene's germline CDR1 is SGHDT and CDR2 YYEEEE.